The 21 T cell receptor beta chains given below trace back to one sample, sequenced in a study of blood T cell repertoires in COVID-19. Assay used: immunoSEQ multiplex PCR; TCRdb lists only in-frame clones, some missing. Of about 100,000 clones detected, over 70% appear once; the ten largest clones hold approximately 8.2%. Sequencing used peripheral blood. The receptors were sampled from a man aged 50 to 60 who had recovered from COVID-19.

The chain recombines TRBV5-1 with TRBJ2-6, with D uncertain. The length of the CDR3 is 15 residues. With 0 bases removed from V and 2 bases from J, the gap between germline ends came to 6 bases. Germline loops: CDR1 SGHRS, CDR2 YFSETQ. The CDR3 protein is CASSLDRPGANVLTF. CDR3 nucleotide sequence: TGCGCCAGCAGCTTGGACAGACCTGGGGCCAACGTCCTGACTTTC.

The chain is built from TRBV19 and TRBJ2-7; the match to TRBD1 covers 9 bases. Per the germline V gene, CDR1 is LNHDA and CDR2 is SQIVND (reference sequence). The CDR3 covers 18 residues. The J segment lost 0 bases and the V segment lost 1 base, leaving 10 bases of the junction unmatched. CDR3 DNA: TGTGCCAGTAGTATAGGGTTACAGGGGGCGGGCGGCTCCTACGAGCAGTACTTC. This codes for CASSIGLQGAGGSYEQYF.

The V and J genes are TRBV5-6 and TRBJ2-7; D is uncertain. CDR1 SGHDT and CDR2 YYEEEE come from the germline V gene. There are 14 residues in the CDR3. Trimming shortened V by 2 bases and J by 2 bases, and 11 bases separated the two germline ends. In DNA form, the CDR3 reads TGTGCCAGCAGCTTTCCCCACAGCCCCTACGAGCAGTACTTC. This encodes CASSFPHSPYEQYF.

J is TRBJ2-2 and V is TRBV15; 7 bases agree with TRBD2. This CDR3 is 14 amino acids long. CDR1 LNHNV and CDR2 YYDKDF come from the germline V gene (reference sequence). V shed 5 bases, J shed 4 bases, and the junction held 4 bases outside the gene matches. The CDR3: CATSLTSLTGELFF. DNA for the CDR3: TGTGCCACCAGCCTGACTAGCCTCACCGGGGAGCTGTTTTTT.

This rearrangement joins TRBV28 to TRBJ1-1; D unresolved. From germline, CDR1 is MDHEN and CDR2 SYDVKM. V was trimmed by 4 bases and J by 1 base, leaving 10 bases between them. The CDR3 covers 14 residues. The CDR3 DNA reads as TGTGCCAGCAGTTCCCGGCGGGAGAACACTGAAGCTTTCTTT. Translated: CASSSRRENTEAFF.

The J gene is TRBJ2-6, the V gene TRBV4-1, with TRBD1 identical over 7 bases. The CDR3 runs to 18 residues. The V and J ends lost 2 bases and 4 bases, in that order; junction bases with no gene match: 11. Germline lookup yields CDR1 MGHRA and CDR2 YSYEKL. The CDR3 nucleotides read TGCGCCAGCAGCCAAAAGCGTAATACAGGGGACGGGGCCAACGTCCTGACTTTC. Its protein product is CASSQKRNTGDGANVLTF.

This clone is labeled medium-sized. The chain combines TRBV3-1 (or the pseudogene TRBV3-2) with TRBJ1-2, with D uncertain. The length of the CDR3 is 13 residues. The V end was cut by 0 bases, the J end by 5 bases, with 7 bases between. CDR1 is LGHDT and CDR2 is YNNKEL in the germline V gene (reference sequence). Here the CDR3 reads CASSQDRVYGYTF. The CDR3 DNA sequence: TGTGCCAGCAGCCAAGATCGGGTTTATGGCTACACCTTC.

The J gene is TRBJ2-1, the V gene TRBV7-9, with TRBD2 matching 7 bases. The CDR3 totals 17 residues. The germline V gene has CDR1 SEHNR and CDR2 FQNEAQ (reference sequence). V lost 8 bases and J lost 0; bases outside the gene matches: 13. As DNA, the CDR3 is TGTGCCAGCCGCGGCGGCGGGAGAGCCCCCTCCTACAATGAGCAGTTCTTC. This sequence encodes CASRGGGRAPSYNEQFF.

This rearrangement joins TRBV10-3 to TRBJ2-7; 8 nucleotides agree with TRBD2. V shed 7 bases and J 4 bases; nucleotides not matched to a gene: 9. This CDR3 has 14 residues. Germline V CDR1 and CDR2: ENHRY, SYGVKD. CDR3: CAINSGGQGYEQYF. In DNA, the CDR3 is TGTGCCATCAACAGCGGGGGCCAGGGATACGAGCAGTACTTC.

This chain connects TRBV2 to TRBJ2-1, with D maybe TRBD2 (5 bases). Germline loops: CDR1 SNHLY, CDR2 FYNNEI. The CDR3 contains 14 residues. V lost 5 bases, J lost 4 bases, and 12 bases lay in between. Here the CDR3 reads CASSLAASYNEQFF. The DNA of the CDR3 is TGTGCCAGCAGTCTAGCAGCCTCATACAATGAGCAGTTCTTC.

This chain uses TRBV3-1 (or the pseudogene TRBV3-2) with TRBJ1-1; D might be TRBD1 (5 bases). The V end lost 4 bases, the J end lost 4 bases, and 25 bases lay between the germline ends. The V gene's germline CDR1 is LGHDT and CDR2 YNNKEL (reference sequence). The CDR3 is 18 amino acids. CDR3 coding DNA: TGTGCCAGCAGCCCCCCTCGGGGGGGATCCATGGGGATCACTGAAGCTTTCTTT. It specifies CASSPPRGGSMGITEAFF.

The V gene is TRBV5-4, the J gene TRBJ2-7; 10 nucleotides align to TRBD2. Unmatched junction bases numbered 6, after V lost 0 bases and J lost 3 bases. The CDR3 spans 16 residues. CDR1 is SGHNT and CDR2 is YYREEE in the germline V gene (reference sequence). The CDR3 is CASSLVTSGTIYEQYF. For the CDR3, the DNA is TGTGCCAGCAGCTTGGTCACTAGCGGGACGATCTACGAGCAGTACTTC.

The rearrangement joins TRBV18 to TRBJ1-3, with D hard to call. This CDR3 has 15 amino acids. The V and J ends lost 2 bases and 2 bases respectively, with 10 bases between them. Germline V gene lookup returns CDR1 KGHSH and CDR2 LQKENI. The CDR3 spells CASSPYEFTGNTIYF. DNA for the CDR3: TGTGCCAGCTCACCATACGAGTTTACTGGAAACACCATATATTTT.

This chain links TRBV6-6 with TRBJ1-2; tentatively, D is TRBD1 (6 bases). Germline V CDR1 and CDR2: MNHNY, SVGAGI (reference sequence). Trimming pared 5 bases from V and 4 bases from J, leaving 11 bases between. The CDR3 contains 13 residues. CDR3 DNA: TGTGCCAGCAGTACAGGGCAGCTCTATGGCTACACCTTC. It is translated as CASSTGQLYGYTF.

V gene TRBV5-1 combines with J gene TRBJ1-1; D perhaps matches TRBD1 (6 bases). CDR1 is SGHRS and CDR2 is YFSETQ in the germline V gene. The CDR3 is 15 residues long. Between the trimmed V and J ends, which lost 4 bases and 0 bases, there was a span of 13 bases. The chain's CDR3 is CASSVLGHVNTEAFF. The CDR3, as DNA: TGCGCCAGCAGCGTCCTGGGACACGTGAACACTGAAGCTTTCTTT.

This rearrangement joins TRBV19 to TRBJ1-1; 8 bases are a match to TRBD1. Germline-derived CDR1 and CDR2 are LNHDA and SQIVND (reference sequence). This CDR3 comprises 15 residues. The ends lost 3 bases at V and 6 bases at J; junction bases unmatched: 9. The CDR3, as DNA: TGTGCCAGTAGTATTTCGCAGGGGGCTTGGGCTGAAGCTTTCTTT. Translating it yields CASSISQGAWAEAFF.

This clone was seen once. This chain uses TRBV5-1 with TRBJ1-2; D is ambiguous. V lost 2 bases to trimming and J lost 5 bases, with 10 bases between them. The germline V gene encodes CDR1 SGHRS and CDR2 YFSETQ. The CDR3 has 13 amino acids. CDR3 in DNA: TGCGCCAGCAGCTTTCTGGGAGAGTATGGCTACACCTTC. Translated: CASSFLGEYGYTF.

The genes are TRBV7-9 and TRBJ2-2; D unresolved. Germline CDR1 SEHNR, CDR2 FQNEAQ (reference sequence). The CDR3 runs to 14 residues. Trimming left V 3 bases short and J 2 bases short, with 7 bases between. CDR3 sequence (DNA): TGTGCCAGCAGCTTTCTCGGTAACACCGGGGAGCTGTTTTTT. Protein: CASSFLGNTGELFF.

V gene TRBV10-1 combines with J gene TRBJ1-1, with TRBD1 matching over 7 bases. Per the germline V gene, CDR1 is WNHNN and CDR2 is SYGVQD (reference sequence). There are 15 residues in the CDR3. V lost 6 bases and J lost 0; bases outside the gene matches: 7. Written as DNA, the CDR3 is TGCGCCAGCAGACGCGACAGGGACTTGAACACTGAAGCTTTCTTT. It encodes CASRRDRDLNTEAFF.

For the CDR3, the DNA is TGTGCCAGCAGCTTCGGTCAACAGGGAGGGTACTATGGCTACACCTTC. It specifies CASSFGQQGGYYGYTF. The chain carries TRBV5-4 and TRBJ1-2; D perhaps matches TRBD1 (6 bases). CDR1 SGHNT and CDR2 YYREEE come from the germline V gene (reference sequence). There are 16 residues in the CDR3. V lost 2 bases and J 3 bases, leaving 17 bases between the germline ends.

This chain uses TRBV19 with TRBJ2-1; the D gene is possibly TRBD2 (5 bases). CDR3 length: 13 residues. V was trimmed by 7 bases and J by 6 bases, leaving 13 bases between them. Germline V gene data show CDR1 as LNHDA and CDR2 as SQIVND (reference sequence). Written as DNA, the CDR3 is TGTGCCAGTAATGCGGGTCTTATCAATGAGCAGTTCTTC. Protein sequence: CASNAGLINEQFF.